A single T cell receptor (beta chain) is shown here with its context. The V and J ends lost 4 bases and 3 bases respectively, with 8 bases between them. Germline-derived CDR1 and CDR2 are SGHRS and YFSETQ. The CDR3 loop spans 12 amino acids. This entry belongs to a study of blood T cell repertoires in COVID-19. Study-level information: Sites across the United States, Italy and Spain contributed samples from acute and convalescent COVID-19.

Study processing details: Researchers report that nucleated cell counts were estimated from reference gene primer amplification. This table comes from immunoSEQ multiplex PCR, and its TCRdb copy is limited to in-frame clones, with some not included. That table supplies the V and J calls and clone size; D and trimming were determined from the DNA. The sample lists under 150,000 clones; roughly four fifths were seen once. Everyone who took part was roughly 18 to 89 years old, and they came from 24 US areas. The J gene is TRBJ2-7, the V gene TRBV5-1, with D perhaps TRBD1 (5 bases). This clonotype originated in a middle-aged man with acute COVID-19. Sequencing input: PBMCs or T cells enriched from blood (not recorded which). CDR3 nucleotide sequence: TGCGCCAGCAGCAACCAGGGCTACGAGCAGTACTTC. It codes for CASSNQGYEQYF.